This T cell receptor beta chain was sequenced for a study of spatial heterogeneity in lung cancer. This clonotype was counted at least ten times. Germline lookup yields CDR1 SGHRS and CDR2 YFSETQ. CDR3 length: 14 residues. Trimming at V came to 0 bases and at J to 10 bases, leaving 5 bases not matched to a gene. Time point specified: sample taken at primary tumor resection. Whole RNA, isolated from tumor, nontumor lung or frozen PBMC, was sequenced without prior sorting. TCRdb re-derived calls from the 5' RACE reads in MiXCR, one entry per CDR3 protein. Of 80,000 to 95,000 distinct CDR3 sequences in the sample, approximately 8.6% were seen once.

The material sequenced was PBMCs, taken at surgery. The chain combines TRBV5-1 with TRBJ2-2; 8 bases align to TRBD1. The receptor was derived from a male donor with early-stage non-small cell lung cancer. CDR3: CASSLGTGKEELFF. The CDR3 DNA sequence: TGCGCCAGCAGCTTGGGGACAGGGAAAGAGGAGCTGTTTTTT.